The next 5 T cell receptor beta chains were all read from a single sample in a study of persistence of HIV-infected CD4 T cells. These receptors' targets are unknown. Stimulation used around 9.1 ug/mL lysate from CMV-infected fibroblasts. CD4+ T cells upregulating both CD40 ligand and CD69 were sorted as responding cells. This was the immunoSEQ version 4 assay in survey mode. Here immunoSEQ multiplex PCR was the method, and the copy in TCRdb shows in-frame clones only, minus some. The sample lists just under 20,000 clones, about 80% occurring once. Here the sequenced sample was CD4+ T cells sorted from PBMCs after approximately 18-hour stimulation, taken from a patient who received antiretroviral therapy. All receptors derive from an adult man with HIV who was CMV-seropositive.

This clone was counted a few times. Within the sample, other DNA sequences also encode this same CDR3. The chain joins TRBV20-1 to TRBJ1-1; no reliable D call. Trimming took 3 bases from V and 1 from J, leaving 3 bases between them. Germline V gives CDR1 DFQATT, CDR2 SNEGSKA (reference sequence). The CDR3 is 11 amino acids. In DNA form, the CDR3 reads TGCAGTGCTAGGGAGAACACTGAAGCTTTCTTT. This sequence encodes CSARENTEAFF.

The genes are TRBV20-1 and TRBJ1-1, with no clear D. Trimming removed 7 bases at V and 6 bases at J, with 12 bases between. This CDR3 is built from 11 residues. Germline lookup yields CDR1 DFQATT and CDR2 SNEGSKA (reference sequence). CDR3 DNA sequence: TGCAGTGGGGTGGCTCGCCCTGAAGCTTTCTTT. Its protein product is CSGVARPEAFF.

The chain joins TRBV6-5 to TRBJ1-1; D may be TRBD1 (5 bases). The CDR3 runs to 14 residues. Germline loops: CDR1 MNHEY, CDR2 SVGAGI. V was pared by 9 bases and J by 4 bases, with 18 bases between. The CDR3 sequence is CASIDGGSTTEAFF. DNA for the CDR3: TGTGCCAGTATTGACGGGGGTAGTACCACTGAAGCTTTCTTT.

The V and J genes are TRBV10-3 and TRBJ2-1; D not certain. CDR1 is ENHRY, CDR2 SYGVKD, per germline. The CDR3 loop spans 13 amino acids. The V and J ends lost 5 bases and 2 bases respectively, with 7 bases between them. The CDR3 loop is CAISSSTYNEQFF. The CDR3 DNA is TGTGCCATCAGTTCCTCAACCTACAATGAGCAGTTCTTC.

This clone appeared a single time. An end of the junction differs from the germline gene, which may be a read error. The chain uses TRBV15 and TRBJ2-4; D unresolved. Germline lookup yields CDR1 LNHNV and CDR2 YYDKDF (reference sequence). The CDR3 runs to 11 residues. The CDR3 reads CATSRETVWGF. CDR3 bases: TGTGCCACCAGCAGAGAAACCGTGTGGGGTTTC.